A selection of T cell receptor beta chains follows, all from one sample in a study of T cell responses to AZD1222 COVID-19 vaccine. Some clones are missing from TCRdb's copy, which holds only in-frame ones; the method was immunoSEQ multiplex PCR. The sample holds over 150,000 clones, around 91% seen once. This specimen consisted of peripheral blood, obtained on day 0 of AZD1222 vaccination. Receptor source: an adult in good health. CDR3s include the opening cysteine and the closing phenylalanine or tryptophan. A D gene is named only where the DNA matches it firmly. Size is omitted from some rows. Given values are once, few, many or a class for expanded clones.

15,NA,TRBV28,TRBJ1-2,NA,CASGIPPTWVYGYTF,TGTGCCAGCGGAATCCCACCGACCTGGGTATATGGCTACACCTTC
10,once,TRBV12-3/TRBV12-4,TRBJ1-1,NA,CASRGPEAFF,TGTGCCAGCAGGGGTCCTGAAGCTTTCTTT
14,NA,TRBV4-1,TRBJ2-2,NA,CASSQDQAPGELFF,TGCGCCAGCAGCCAAGACCAGGCCCCCGGGGAGCTGTTTTTT
17,NA,TRBV7-2,TRBJ2-1,NA,CASSSAPGRPYYNEQFF,TGTGCCAGCAGCTCAGCGCCCGGGCGGCCCTATTACAATGAGCAGTTCTTC
15,NA,TRBV7-7,TRBJ1-4,NA,CASSPNGGTNEKLFF,TGTGCTAGCAGTCCCAACGGGGGGACTAATGAAAAACTGTTTTTT
14,NA,TRBV25-1,TRBJ2-2,TRBD1,CASSRQGDTGELFF,TGTGCCAGCTCAAGACAGGGCGACACCGGGGAGCTGTTTTTT
17,NA,TRBV27,TRBJ1-5,NA,CASSPSAAAVYIQPQHF,TGTGCCAGCAGTCCGTCCGCTGCTGCGGTATATATTCAGCCCCAGCATTTT
16,NA,TRBV27,TRBJ1-1,TRBD1,CASSPRQGYIDTEAFF,TGTGCCAGCAGTCCCCGACAGGGTTACATCGACACTGAAGCTTTCTTT
17,NA,TRBV19,TRBJ1-2,NA,CASSIDHGGGGNYGYTF,TGTGCCAGTAGTATAGACCACGGGGGAGGCGGAAACTATGGCTACACCTTC
14,NA,TRBV6-5,TRBJ2-2,NA,CASSYIGGTGELFF,TGTGCCAGCAGTTACATCGGGGGCACCGGGGAGCTGTTTTTT
17,NA,TRBV27,TRBJ2-5,NA,CASSSDPVPGNQETQYF,TGTGCCAGCAGTTCCGACCCCGTACCCGGGAACCAAGAGACCCAGTACTTC
13,NA,TRBV7-8,TRBJ1-1,NA,CASTDNLNTEAFF,TGTGCCAGCACTGACAACCTGAACACTGAAGCTTTCTTT
17,NA,TRBV4-3,TRBJ1-5,TRBD1,CASSQEPGQGAGQPQHF,TGCGCCAGCAGCCAAGAGCCTGGACAGGGGGCCGGTCAGCCCCAGCATTTT
13,NA,TRBV28,TRBJ1-2,NA,CASSPGAGLGYTF,TGTGCCAGCAGTCCCGGCGCCGGGTTGGGCTACACCTTC
12,NA,TRBV10-2,TRBJ1-2,NA,CASRGTNYGYTF,TGCGCCAGCAGGGGAACTAACTATGGCTACACCTTC
17,NA,TRBV5-1,TRBJ2-1,TRBD2,CASIGVSGGAVSNEQFF,TGCGCCAGCATTGGAGTTAGCGGGGGGGCAGTTTCGAATGAGCAGTTCTTC
17,NA,TRBV3-1/TRBV3-2,TRBJ1-2,TRBD1,CASSHQEAGQVNYGYTF,TGTGCCAGCAGCCACCAGGAAGCGGGACAGGTAAACTATGGCTACACCTTC
14,NA,TRBV5-1,TRBJ1-1,TRBD1,CASSSQGANTEAFF,TGCGCCAGCAGCTCCCAGGGGGCGAACACTGAAGCTTTCTTT
19,once,TRBV7-8,TRBJ2-3,TRBD2,CASSTTLGLAGGYSDTQYF,TGTGCCAGCAGCACGACACTGGGACTAGCGGGGGGGTATTCAGATACGCAGTATTTT
15,NA,TRBV6-6,TRBJ2-5,NA,CASRVRATTRETQYF,TGTGCCAGCAGGGTCAGGGCTACCACAAGAGAGACCCAGTACTTC
13,NA,TRBV6-2/TRBV6-3,TRBJ1-5,TRBD1,CASSFQGESPQHF,TGTGCCAGCAGTTTCCAGGGGGAGTCGCCCCAGCATTTT
13,NA,TRBV10-3,TRBJ1-1,NA,CAIGGPLNTEAFF,TGTGCCATCGGGGGACCCCTGAACACTGAAGCTTTCTTT
12,NA,TRBV5-1,TRBJ1-1,NA,CASSFQGTEAFF,TGCGCCAGCAGCTTTCAGGGCACTGAAGCTTTCTTT
14,once,TRBV6-6,TRBJ1-1,NA,CASSYSRPSTEAFF,TGTGCCAGCAGTTACTCTCGCCCGAGCACTGAAGCTTTCTTT
16,NA,TRBV13,TRBJ2-3,NA,CASSLRGGGFTDTQYF,TGTGCCAGCAGCTTGAGGGGGGGCGGATTCACAGATACGCAGTATTTT
14,NA,TRBV7-3,TRBJ1-2,TRBD1,CASSSTTGDYGYTF,TGTGCCAGCAGCTCTACCACAGGGGACTATGGCTACACCTTC
17,once,TRBV5-6,TRBJ1-1,TRBD1,CASSLFTGVRAYTEAFF,TGTGCCAGCAGCTTATTCACAGGGGTGAGGGCCTACACTGAAGCTTTCTTT
15,NA,TRBV9,TRBJ1-1,TRBD1,CASSKEGQGATEAFF,TGTGCCAGCAGCAAAGAAGGACAGGGGGCGACTGAAGCTTTCTTT
16,NA,TRBV20-1,TRBJ1-4,NA,CSASSGGAGFYEKLFF,TGCAGTGCTAGTAGCGGGGGCGCGGGGTTTTATGAAAAACTGTTTTTT
14,NA,TRBV7-3,TRBJ2-3,NA,CASSVQGSTDTQYF,TGTGCCAGCAGCGTACAGGGTAGCACAGATACGCAGTATTTT
15,NA,TRBV3-1/TRBV3-2,TRBJ2-7,TRBD1,CASSQFWDSSYEQYF,TGTGCCAGCAGCCAATTTTGGGACAGTTCCTACGAGCAGTACTTC
15,NA,TRBV18,TRBJ2-1,TRBD1,CASESRQGAYNEQFF,TGTGCCAGCGAATCCCGACAGGGGGCATACAATGAGCAGTTCTTC
19,NA,TRBV6-7,TRBJ1-5,NA,CASSYYCGYFIDSNQPQHF,TGTGCCAGCAGTTACTATTGTGGATATTTCATCGATAGCAATCAGCCCCAGCATTTT
14,NA,TRBV14,TRBJ2-2,NA,CASSRYVSTGELFF,TGTGCCAGCAGCCGGTACGTTAGCACCGGGGAGCTGTTTTTT
16,NA,TRBV20-1,TRBJ2-1,NA,CSASWGTGTGLDEQFF,TGCAGTGCTAGTTGGGGGACCGGGACGGGTCTGGATGAGCAGTTCTTC
16,few,TRBV7-3,TRBJ2-3,NA,CASSLLLGISTDTQYF,TGTGCCAGCAGCTTATTGCTGGGCATAAGCACAGATACGCAGTATTTT
13,once,TRBV15,TRBJ2-7,NA,CATSRRGSYEQYF,TGTGCCACCAGCAGGAGGGGATCCTACGAGCAGTACTTC
11,NA,TRBV27,TRBJ2-5,NA,CASSAGQGLYF,TGTGCCAGCAGTGCTGGGCAGGGATTGTACTTC
13,NA,TRBV5-6,TRBJ1-1,NA,CASSLKVHTEAFF,TGTGCCAGCAGCCTCAAGGTCCACACTGAAGCTTTCTTT
13,NA,TRBV3-1/TRBV3-2,TRBJ1-2,NA,CASSQAAISGYTF,TGTGCCAGCAGCCAAGCGGCGATTTCCGGCTACACCTTC
13,NA,TRBV4-1,TRBJ2-7,TRBD1,CASSQGTGVEQYF,TGCGCCAGCAGCCAAGGGACAGGGGTCGAGCAGTACTTC
16,NA,TRBV9,TRBJ1-4,NA,CASSVAFNGVNEKLFF,TGTGCCAGCAGCGTAGCTTTTAACGGAGTTAATGAAAAACTGTTTTTT
12,NA,TRBV7-9,TRBJ1-2,NA,CASSLVGYGYTF,TGTGCCAGCAGCTTAGTGGGGTATGGCTACACCTTC
13,NA,TRBV11-3,TRBJ2-3,TRBD1,CASSLQGQDTQYF,TGTGCCAGCAGCCTACAGGGGCAAGATACGCAGTATTTT
14,NA,TRBV6-2/TRBV6-3,TRBJ1-2,NA,CASSYDRPSSGYTF,TGTGCCAGCAGTTACGACAGGCCAAGTAGTGGCTACACCTTC
13,NA,TRBV2,TRBJ1-1,NA,CASSVQGNTEAFF,TGTGCCAGCAGCGTACAGGGGAACACTGAAGCTTTCTTT
13,once,TRBV7-3,TRBJ1-1,TRBD1,CASSPGQELEAFF,TGTGCCAGCAGCCCCGGACAGGAACTTGAAGCTTTCTTT
16,NA,TRBV4-2,TRBJ1-5,NA,CASSQNSAEMFQPQHF,TGTGCCAGCAGCCAAAATTCCGCCGAAATGTTTCAGCCCCAGCATTTT
13,NA,TRBV4-1,TRBJ2-3,NA,CASSQGGSDTQYF,TGCGCCAGCAGCCAGGGGGGTTCAGATACGCAGTATTTT